This T cell receptor (beta chain) was found in a study of CD8 T cells in ankylosing spondylitis. Study results and limitations: Researchers reportedly found disease-linked clones significantly enriched in matched ankylosing spondylitis synovial fluid. Several highly homologous variants made up a TCR beta motif, and this motif appeared characteristic of ankylosing spondylitis blood.

This clonotype was seen at least ten times. Its antigen remains unidentified. The CDR3 spans 13 residues. V lost 2 bases, J lost 0 bases, and 4 bases lay in between. Quantitative 5'-RACE with molecular barcodes was used to make the TCR beta libraries. One entry per CDR3 protein results from TCRdb running MiXCR on the 5' RACE reads. In the table there are 500,000 to 650,000 distinct CDR3 sequences, approximately 5% of which are singletons. What was sequenced was blood, either unsorted or a sorted T cell fraction (not recorded which). The chain couples TRBV12-3 or TRBV12-4 to TRBJ1-1, with D unresolved. The TCR sequence derives from a male donor with ankylosing spondylitis. The CDR3 DNA is TGTGCCAGCAGTTTACACCTGAACACTGAAGCTTTCTTT. Its translation: CASSLHLNTEAFF.